This passage covers 23 T cell receptor beta chains from one sample sequenced in a study of T cell repertoires in cytomegalovirus infection. TCRdb called the reads again in MiXCR, with one record for every CDR3 protein. The sample comprises a few hundred thousand distinct CDR3 sequences, roughly 34% of which are singletons, and around an eighth rests with the top ten. Their cognate antigens are unknown. Source: cultured PBMCs, taken from culture after CMV antigen stimulation. Source of these receptors: a human donor in good health (CMV status not recorded). Some clones in this sample may be carry-over from other donors' samples.

The J gene is TRBJ2-1, the V gene TRBV4-1; 10 positions match TRBD2. V shed 0 bases, J shed 9 bases, and the junction held 8 bases outside the gene matches. The germline gives CDR1 MGHRA, CDR2 YSYEKL. This CDR3 region has 16 residues. This CDR3 is CASSQDPLAGVGEQFF. CDR3 sequence (DNA): TGCGCCAGCAGCCAAGATCCCCTAGCGGGAGTCGGTGAGCAGTTCTTC.

This clonotype was detected only a few times. This chain links TRBV15 with TRBJ2-5; TRBD2 matches at 8 bases. This CDR3 comprises 17 residues. Per germline, CDR1 LNHNV and CDR2 YYDKDF (reference sequence). V gave up 3 bases and J gave up 2 bases; unmatched junction bases: 11. The CDR3 reads CATSRGNLAGGQETQYF. DNA of the CDR3: TGTGCCACCAGCAGGGGTAACCTAGCGGGCGGGCAAGAGACCCAGTACTTC.

This clonotype came up a few times. CDR3 DNA: TGTGCCAGCAGCAGTCCGGGACTAGCGGGAGTTCTCTCCTACAATGAGCAGTTCTTC. Its protein product is CASSSPGLAGVLSYNEQFF. The chain couples TRBV28 to TRBJ2-1, with 14 bases fitting TRBD2. CDR3 length: 19 amino acids. J lost 0 bases, V lost 6 bases, and 10 bases had no gene match. Germline loops: CDR1 MDHEN, CDR2 SYDVKM.

This chain joins TRBV7-9 and TRBJ1-2; no definite D call. V lost 3 bases to trimming and J lost 8 bases, with 16 bases between them. This CDR3 comprises 14 residues. From germline, CDR1 is SEHNR and CDR2 FQNEAQ (reference sequence). The CDR3 region is CASSFHLELDGYTF. Here the CDR3 DNA reads TGTGCCAGCAGCTTCCACCTCGAGTTGGACGGCTACACCTTC.

On this clonotype: The junction departs from germline at one end; a sequencing error may be responsible. V and J are TRBV12-3 or TRBV12-4 and TRBJ1-3; D call uncertain. This CDR3 is 14 amino acids long. CDR3 residues: CASTPVSSGSTIYF. CDR3 DNA sequence: TGTGCCAGCACCCCTGTGAGCTCTGGAAGCACCATATATTTT.

The chain is built from TRBV12-3 or TRBV12-4 and TRBJ2-2; 8 bases are a match to TRBD1. CDR3 length equals 17 residues. The ends lost 0 bases at V and 2 bases at J; junction bases unmatched: 5. The chain's CDR3 is CASSLAGQGGNTGELFF. CDR3 sequence (DNA): TGTGCCAGCAGTTTAGCCGGACAGGGTGGAAACACCGGGGAGCTGTTTTTT.

This chain uses TRBV7-9 with TRBJ2-2, with D uncertain. V lost 5 bases to trimming and J lost 4 bases, with 5 bases between them. Germline-derived CDR1 and CDR2 are SEHNR and FQNEAQ (reference sequence). The CDR3 totals 12 residues. CDR3 amino acids: CASSQLTGELFF. CDR3 in DNA: TGTGCCAGCAGCCAGCTCACCGGGGAGCTGTTTTTT.

The chain links TRBV24-1 to TRBJ1-5; D ambiguous. The CDR3 is 12 amino acids. The V end was cut by 0 bases, the J end by 6 bases, with 2 bases between. Germline CDR1 and CDR2: KGHDR and SFDVKD. The CDR3 protein is CATSDLAQPQHF. CDR3 coding DNA: TGTGCCACCAGTGATTTGGCTCAGCCCCAGCATTTT.

The chain has TRBV5-4 and TRBJ2-3; D remains ambiguous. V was trimmed by 0 bases and J by 4 bases, leaving 12 bases between them. The germline V gene encodes CDR1 SGHNT and CDR2 YYREEE (reference sequence). The CDR3 covers 15 residues. The CDR3 loop is CASSLEIGVPDTQYF. As DNA, the CDR3 is TGTGCCAGCAGCTTGGAGATTGGGGTCCCAGATACGCAGTATTTT.

J is TRBJ2-5 and V is TRBV5-4; D is perhaps TRBD1 (6 bases). The germline V gene has CDR1 SGHNT and CDR2 YYREEE (reference sequence). The CDR3 extends over 15 amino acids. V was shortened by 1 base and J by 5 bases, with 15 bases between the two germline ends. CDR3 nucleotide sequence: TGTGCCAGCAGCTTGTGGGGGAGTAGGGGGGAGACCCAGTACTTC. Translating it yields CASSLWGSRGETQYF.

The chain has TRBV20-1 and TRBJ1-1; D perhaps matches TRBD1 (6 bases). The CDR3 is 13 residues long. The V end lost 5 bases, the J end lost 0 bases, and 10 bases lay between the germline ends. Germline V gives CDR1 DFQATT, CDR2 SNEGSKA (reference sequence). The CDR3 nucleotides read TGCAGTGCTCCGGACAGTATGAACACTGAAGCTTTCTTT. The encoded protein is CSAPDSMNTEAFF.

The V and J genes are TRBV19 and TRBJ1-1; tentative D call: TRBD1 (5 bases). There are 15 residues in the CDR3. With 7 bases removed from V and 0 bases from J, the gap between germline ends came to 15 bases. Per the germline V gene, CDR1 is LNHDA and CDR2 is SQIVND (reference sequence). In DNA, the CDR3 is TGTGCCAGTAAGGTCCCGGGACGGTTGAACACTGAAGCTTTCTTT. It yields the protein CASKVPGRLNTEAFF.

This clonotype was seen many times. The chain has TRBV4-3 and TRBJ2-1; maybe TRBD2 (6 bases). Trimming pared 5 bases from V and 4 bases from J, leaving 18 bases between. This CDR3 has 16 amino acids. Germline V CDR1 and CDR2: LGHNA, YSLEER. The CDR3 bases are TGCGCCAGCAGCGAACGGTTTTGGACTACTTACAATGAGCAGTTCTTC. Translated, it gives CASSERFWTTYNEQFF.

The chain couples TRBV7-2 to TRBJ2-7; tentative D call: TRBD2 (6 bases). From germline, CDR1 is SGHTA and CDR2 FQGNSA. V lost 5 bases, J lost 3 bases, and 8 bases lay in between. This CDR3 spans 12 amino acids. The CDR3 coding sequence is TGTGCCAGCAGCACCGGGAGCTACGAGCAGTACGTC. Its translation: CASSTGSYEQYV.

The rearrangement joins TRBV7-2 to TRBJ1-1, with D unclear. V was clipped by 5 bases and J by 4 bases, with 14 bases between them. Germline V gives CDR1 SGHTA, CDR2 FQGNSA. This CDR3 has 14 amino acids. The CDR3 DNA reads as TGTGCCAGCAGCCACGGAAGGGCAGGCACTGAAGCTTTCTTT. Translation: CASSHGRAGTEAFF.

The gene calls are TRBV7-3 and TRBJ2-3; 7 positions agree with TRBD2. V lost 5 bases and J lost 4; bases outside the gene matches: 9. Germline V CDR1 and CDR2: SGHTA, FQGTGA. The CDR3 is made up of 15 amino acids. CDR3 in amino acids: CASSLGLVEADTQYF. The CDR3 DNA reads TGTGCCAGCAGCCTCGGACTAGTCGAGGCAGATACGCAGTATTTT. The variable domain in full, completed from reference TRBV7-3 and TRBJ2-3, reads GAGVSQTPSNKVTEKGKYVELRCDPISGHTALYWYRQSLGQGPEFLIYFQGTGAADDSGLPNDRFFAVRPEGSVSTLKIQRTERGDSAVYLCASSLGLVEADTQYFGPGTRLTVL.

This clonotype was recorded at least ten times. The chain is built from TRBV7-8 and TRBJ2-3; D is possibly TRBD1 (6 bases). The ends were cut back, 4 bases at V and 3 bases at J, with 17 bases in the middle. Germline CDR1 reads SGHVS; CDR2 reads FQNEAQ. This CDR3 contains 16 residues. The CDR3 DNA reads TGTGCCAGCAGCTCCAGACAGGTCCAAAGGACAGATACGCAGTATTTT. It translates to CASSSRQVQRTDTQYF.

The CDR3 nucleotides are TGTGCCAGCAGTTACCCGGGGTTTGGCAGGGGACTCAGCGGGCGATACTACGAGCAGTACTTC. It translates to CASSYPGFGRGLSGRYYEQYF. The chain couples TRBV6-2 or TRBV6-3 to TRBJ2-7, with D possibly being TRBD1 or TRBD2 (6 bases each). Trimming stripped 2 bases from V and 3 bases from J, with 32 bases between. The V gene's germline CDR1 is MNHEY and CDR2 SVGEGT. CDR3 length equals 21 residues.

This clonotype occurred a few times. The chain recombines TRBV6-2 or TRBV6-3 with TRBJ2-1; D is unclear. Germline V gene data show CDR1 as MNHEY and CDR2 as SVGEGT. Trimming took 6 bases from V and 11 from J, leaving 20 bases between them. CDR3 size: 14 residues. The DNA of the CDR3 is TGTGCCAGCAGCAAACCTACACTTGCCCCACAGCAGTTCTTC. It yields the protein CASSKPTLAPQQFF.

This clonotype was seen many times. The chain recombines TRBV7-6 with TRBJ2-7; weak D call: TRBD2 (5 bases). The CDR3 totals 14 residues. Germline lookup yields CDR1 SGHVS and CDR2 FNYEAQ. V shed 5 bases and J shed 1 base, with 12 bases lying between them. The CDR3 nucleotides read TGTGCCAGCAGCCCAGGAGGCTCATCCTACGAGCAGTACTTC. It translates to CASSPGGSSYEQYF. Using reference TRBV7-6 and TRBJ2-7 for the parts outside the CDR3, the full variable domain is GAGVSQSPRYKVTKRGQDVALRCDPISGHVSLYWYRQALGQGPEFLTYFNYEAQQDKSGLPNDRFSAERPEGSISTLTIQRTEQRDSAMYRCASSPGGSSYEQYFGPGTRLTVT.

This clonotype was counted only a few times. V and J are TRBV6-5 and TRBJ1-4; 8 bases are shared with TRBD1. This CDR3 comprises 19 residues. V lost 0 bases to trimming and J lost 7 bases; unmatched junction nucleotides: 16. Per germline, CDR1 MNHEY and CDR2 SVGAGI. CDR3 residues: CASSYSPGTGSLGVEKLFF. CDR3 DNA sequence: TGTGCCAGCAGTTACTCGCCTGGGACAGGTTCGCTCGGGGTTGAAAAACTGTTTTTT.

This clonotype has at least ten counts. The genes are TRBV6-2 or TRBV6-3 and TRBJ2-7, with TRBD2 as a possible D gene (6 bases). CDR1 and CDR2 (germline): MNHEY, SVGEGT. The CDR3 has 12 residues. The ends were cut back, 8 bases at V and 6 bases at J, with 14 bases in the middle. The CDR3 protein is CASRGAGREQYV. Written as DNA, the CDR3 is TGTGCCAGCCGCGGGGCAGGGCGCGAGCAGTACGTC.

There are many counts of this clonotype. The chain combines TRBV7-2 with TRBJ2-2; TRBD2 is a possible D gene (6 bases). The V and J ends lost 2 bases and 0 bases respectively, with 7 bases between them. The germline gives CDR1 SGHTA, CDR2 FQGNSA. The CDR3 contains 15 residues. The CDR3 region has the DNA TGTGCCAGCAGCTTATGGGGGGCGAACACCGGGGAGCTGTTTTTT. Its translation is CASSLWGANTGELFF.